The 6 T cell receptor beta chains below were found in one sample sequenced in a study of blood T cell repertoires in COVID-19. The table came from immunoSEQ multiplex PCR; TCRdb's copy has only in-frame clones and leaves some out. The data hold 250,000 to 300,000 clones, with 88% observed a single time. Source material: PBMCs or T cells enriched from blood (not recorded which). The receptors originated from a woman in her sixties in a cohort exposed to, infected with or recovered from COVID-19 (not recorded which).

The chain joins TRBV27 to TRBJ2-1; weak D call: TRBD2 (5 bases). Trimming took off 2 bases at V and 9 bases at J, with 23 bases between the two ends. CDR3 length: 17 amino acids. Germline V gives CDR1 MNHEY, CDR2 SMNVEV (reference sequence). The chain's CDR3 is CASSLVGEAYYAREQFF. CDR3 DNA sequence: TGTGCCAGCAGTTTAGTGGGAGAAGCCTACTACGCCCGTGAGCAGTTCTTC.

DNA of the CDR3: TGTGCCAGCAGCGTACAAAATACAGGGTACTATGGCTACACCTTC. Its protein is CASSVQNTGYYGYTF. The chain is built from TRBV9 and TRBJ1-2, with a tentative D call TRBD1 (6 bases). Between the trimmed V and J ends, which lost 1 base and 3 bases, there was a span of 13 bases. The germline CDR1 and CDR2 sequences are SGDLS and YYNGEE. There are 15 residues in the CDR3.

This clone has just one count. The chain has TRBV11-2 and TRBJ1-1; no clear D gene. V was trimmed by 3 bases and J by 11 bases, leaving 25 bases between them. The germline CDR1 and CDR2 sequences are SGHAT and FQNNGV. The CDR3 is 16 residues long. This CDR3 is CASSFPQTGPRDIAFF. For the CDR3, the DNA is TGTGCCAGCAGCTTCCCTCAAACCGGGCCTCGGGATATTGCTTTCTTT.

The chain has TRBV3-1 (or the pseudogene TRBV3-2) and TRBJ2-1; 8 positions match TRBD1. The J segment lost 2 bases and the V segment lost 1 base, leaving 4 bases of the junction unmatched. Germline assignment: CDR1 LGHDT and CDR2 YNNKEL (reference sequence). The CDR3 totals 16 residues. The CDR3 region has the DNA TGTGCCAGCAGCCAAGTTCTGGGACAGGCCTACAATGAGCAGTTCTTC. Its translation is CASSQVLGQAYNEQFF.

The chain employs TRBV28 and TRBJ2-5; TRBD2 aligns across 9 bases. Germline V CDR1 and CDR2: MDHEN, SYDVKM. This CDR3 has 16 residues. V was pared by 6 bases and J by 6 bases, with 14 bases of the junction left unmatched. The CDR3 DNA reads as TGTGCCAGCAGCCCCGGGGGCGGGAGGGCCCCGAAGACCCAGTACTTC. Encoded protein: CASSPGGGRAPKTQYF.

This chain joins TRBV4-2 and TRBJ1-2; D is uncertain. Germline V gene data show CDR1 as LGHNA and CDR2 as YNFKEQ. The V gene lost 0 bases and the J gene lost 3 bases, with 17 bases spanning the gap. The CDR3 loop spans 17 amino acids. The CDR3 sequence: CASSQDTDLVKDYGYTF. For the CDR3, the DNA is TGTGCCAGCAGCCAAGACACAGACCTTGTTAAAGACTATGGCTACACCTTC.